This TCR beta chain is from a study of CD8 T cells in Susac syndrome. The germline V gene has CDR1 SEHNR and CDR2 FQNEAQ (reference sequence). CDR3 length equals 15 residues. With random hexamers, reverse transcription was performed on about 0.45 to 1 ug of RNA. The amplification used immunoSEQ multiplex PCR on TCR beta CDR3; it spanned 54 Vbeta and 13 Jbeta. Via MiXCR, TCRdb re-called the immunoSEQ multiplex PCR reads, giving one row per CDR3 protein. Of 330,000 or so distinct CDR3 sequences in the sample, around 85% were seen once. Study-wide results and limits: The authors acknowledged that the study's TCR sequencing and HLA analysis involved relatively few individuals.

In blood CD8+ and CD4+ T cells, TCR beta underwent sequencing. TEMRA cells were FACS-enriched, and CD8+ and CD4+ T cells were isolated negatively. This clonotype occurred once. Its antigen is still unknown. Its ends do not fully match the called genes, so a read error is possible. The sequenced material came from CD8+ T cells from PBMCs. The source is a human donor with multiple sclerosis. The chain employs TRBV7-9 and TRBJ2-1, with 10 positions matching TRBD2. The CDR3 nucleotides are TGTGCCAGCAGCGACCTAGCGGGAGTCGCCAATGAGCAGCTCTTC. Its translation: CASSDLAGVANEQLF. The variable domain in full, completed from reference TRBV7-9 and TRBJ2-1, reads DTGVSQNPRHKITKRGQNVTFRCDPISEHNRLYWYRQTLGQGPEFLTYFQNEAQLEKSRLLSDRFSAERPKGSFSTLEIQRTEQGDSAMYLCASSDLAGVANEQLFGPGTRLTVL.